Below, 11 T cell receptor beta chains from the same sample are listed, as sequenced in a study of cytomegalovirus exposure and HLA in healthy donors. A multiplex PCR was run with 60 Vbeta primers and 13 Jbeta primers. Sequenced by immunoSEQ multiplex PCR; TCRdb stores in-frame clones only, minus some. The data contain 200,000 or so clones, approximately 81% of them seen just once; the ten biggest clones take up 1.3%. What was sequenced was PBMCs. These receptors were obtained from a human donor in good health.

The chain joins TRBV6-5 to TRBJ2-1, with TRBD2 matching 8 bases. Germline V gene data show CDR1 as MNHEY and CDR2 as SVGAGI. V lost 2 bases to trimming and J lost 5 bases; unmatched junction nucleotides: 5. This CDR3 is built from 15 residues. The CDR3 is CASSYQTSAHNEQFF. DNA for the CDR3: TGTGCCAGCAGTTACCAGACTAGCGCTCACAATGAGCAGTTCTTC.

The V gene is TRBV7-3, the J gene TRBJ2-3; D is perhaps TRBD1 (6 bases). This CDR3 is built from 15 residues. CDR1 is SGHTA and CDR2 is FQGTGA in the germline V gene. The V gene lost 5 bases and the J gene lost 8 bases, with 20 bases spanning the gap. In DNA form, the CDR3 reads TGTGCCAGCAGCGGCGGTTCAGGGGACGGAAGTACGCAGTATTTT. As protein: CASSGGSGDGSTQYF.

This clone was seen once. The J gene is TRBJ2-7, the V gene TRBV28; D is ambiguous. Germline CDR1 MDHEN, CDR2 SYDVKM. V was clipped by 5 bases and J by 2 bases, with 13 bases between them. The CDR3 extends over 14 amino acids. The CDR3 is CASSQRKAAYEQYF. CDR3 bases: TGTGCCAGCAGTCAAAGAAAGGCGGCCTACGAGCAGTACTTC.

Note on this clone: Germline is not matched at one junction end, which may reflect a read error. V and J are TRBV2 and TRBJ1-5, with 9 bases matching TRBD1. Per germline, CDR1 SNHLY and CDR2 FYNNEI. The CDR3 is made up of 14 amino acids. The CDR3 nucleotides are TGTGCCAGCAGGGAAGACAGGGGGTATCAGCCCCAGCATTTT. Its translation is CASREDRGYQPQHF.

This chain uses TRBV9 with TRBJ1-1, with D tentatively TRBD1 (5 bases). The CDR3 has 15 residues. V was pared by 4 bases and J by 5 bases, with 18 bases between. The germline CDR1 and CDR2 sequences are SGDLS and YYNGEE. The CDR3 region has the DNA TGTGCCAGCAGCCCTAGGGACGGGGGGGGTACTGAAGCTTTCTTT. It yields the protein CASSPRDGGGTEAFF.

V gene TRBV6-5 combines with J gene TRBJ2-5; 9 bases line up with TRBD2. The J call is uncertain, as TRBJ2-7 better fits the DNA end. The V gene's germline CDR1 is MNHEY and CDR2 SVGAGI. The CDR3 length is 14 residues. The CDR3 sequence: CASSYSLAGLEQYF. CDR3 nucleotides: TGTGCCAGCAGTTACTCGCTAGCGGGACTCGAGCAGTACTTC.

The chain links TRBV2 to TRBJ1-1; TRBD1 aligns across 12 bases. From germline, CDR1 is SNHLY and CDR2 FYNNEI. The V gene end was trimmed by 11 bases and the J gene end by 7 bases; junction bases not matched to a gene: 11. This CDR3 contains 14 residues. In DNA form, the CDR3 reads TGTGCCGGACCAGGGGACAGGGGGCTGATTGAAGCTTTCTTT. Residues: CAGPGDRGLIEAFF.

The gene calls are TRBV7-9 and TRBJ1-1; no reliable D call. CDR1 and CDR2 (germline): SEHNR, FQNEAQ (reference sequence). This CDR3 region has 11 residues. V dropped 2 bases and J dropped 4 bases, with 2 bases sitting between them. The CDR3: CASSLLTEAFF. CDR3 in DNA: TGTGCCAGCAGCTTACTCACTGAAGCTTTCTTT. The whole variable domain, remainder taken from reference TRBV7-9 and TRBJ1-1, is DTGVSQNPRHKITKRGQNVTFRCDPISEHNRLYWYRQTLGQGPEFLTYFQNEAQLEKSRLLSDRFSAERPKGSFSTLEIQRTEQGDSAMYLCASSLLTEAFFGQGTRLTVV.

The genes are TRBV7-3 and TRBJ2-7; D might be TRBD1 (6 bases). The length of the CDR3 is 14 residues. In germline, CDR1 is SGHTA, CDR2 FQGTGA. The V end was cut by 1 base, the J end by 4 bases, with 11 bases between. CDR3 loop: CASSLNAGAYEQYF. CDR3 DNA sequence: TGTGCCAGCAGCTTAAATGCAGGGGCATACGAGCAGTACTTC. Together with reference TRBV7-3 and TRBJ2-7, the CDR3 gives the full variable domain: GAGVSQTPSNKVTEKGKYVELRCDPISGHTALYWYRQSLGQGPEFLIYFQGTGAADDSGLPNDRFFAVRPEGSVSTLKIQRTERGDSAVYLCASSLNAGAYEQYFGPGTRLTVT.

The J gene is TRBJ2-7, the V gene TRBV5-4; D remains unclear. Trimming removed 0 bases at V and 4 bases at J, with 14 bases between. The CDR3 is 15 amino acids. Germline V gene data show CDR1 as SGHNT and CDR2 as YYREEE (reference sequence). The CDR3 here is CASSLVSSISYEQYF. The CDR3 nucleotides are TGTGCCAGCAGCTTGGTTTCAAGCATATCTTACGAGCAGTACTTC.

The chain employs TRBV5-8 and TRBJ1-2; D might be TRBD1 (6 bases). Germline loops: CDR1 SGHTS, CDR2 YDEGEE. The ends were cut back, 3 bases at V and 2 bases at J, with 14 bases in the middle. This CDR3 has 15 amino acids. As DNA, the CDR3 is TGTGCCAGCAGCTCGGACAGCCTACTCAACTATGGCTACACCTTC. Protein product: CASSSDSLLNYGYTF.